This T cell receptor beta chain stems from a study of blood T cells in healthy people across ages. Whole-study context: Template switching picked up about one barcoded beta molecule for each two T cells. Study-level points and caveats: When set beside aged donors, long-lived donors presented more naive CD4+ cells and higher diversity.

Each of the donors had ten milliliters of peripheral blood drawn into EDTA-treated Vacutainer tubes. Germline V CDR1 and CDR2: SGHTA, FQGTGA. V was clipped by 2 bases and J by 0 bases, with 13 bases between them. This CDR3 spans 17 amino acids. There are a few counts of this clonotype. Its specificity is unknown. A second about 7 to 11 cycle PCR used barcoded and J-beta primers. TCRdb fed the 5' RACE reads into MiXCR, producing one record per CDR3 protein. Among about 1.5 million distinct CDR3 sequences listed, less than 45% were seen once. The sequenced sample consisted of blood. The V call is TRBV7-3, the J call TRBJ2-2; D may be TRBD2 (5 bases). The receptor was isolated from a woman between 18 and 29 years old in good health. CDR3 protein: CASSLYPSLTNTGELFF. The CDR3, as DNA: TGTGCCAGCAGCTTATACCCTAGCCTTACGAACACCGGGGAGCTGTTTTTT.